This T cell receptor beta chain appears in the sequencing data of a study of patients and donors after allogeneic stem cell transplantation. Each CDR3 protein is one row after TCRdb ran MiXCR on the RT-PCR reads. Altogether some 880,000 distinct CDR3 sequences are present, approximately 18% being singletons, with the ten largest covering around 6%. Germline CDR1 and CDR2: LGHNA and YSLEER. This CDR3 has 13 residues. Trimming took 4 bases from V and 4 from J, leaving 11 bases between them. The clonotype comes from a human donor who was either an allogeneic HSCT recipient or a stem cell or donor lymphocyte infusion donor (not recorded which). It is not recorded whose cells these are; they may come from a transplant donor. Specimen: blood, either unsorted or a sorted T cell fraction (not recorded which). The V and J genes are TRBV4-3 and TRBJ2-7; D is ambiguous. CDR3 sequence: CASSLEQPYEQYF. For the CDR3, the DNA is TGCGCCAGCAGCCTGGAACAGCCTTACGAGCAGTACTTC.